The 9 T cell receptor beta chains presented below share a single source sample, sequenced in a study of shared T cell receptors in the human thymus (dated by TCRdb to the early 2020s). Library creation used the immunoSEQ multiplex PCR assay. Sourced from immuneACCESS, this table was stored by TCRdb with only in-frame sequences that have V and J called. A share of the clones is absent; for the studies checked, an unresolved V gene accounts for under half, and the remainder has no known explanation. The sample has 500,000 to 550,000 clones on record, approximately 78% of them singletons. 0.01% to 0.015% of the sample belongs to the ten largest clones. These data were likewise used in another study, on human thymus T cells.

The sequencing input was thymocytes. The receptor source for this set is a boy under two years old with a congenital heart defect. Donor details come from another sample of the same person, matched by shared clones.

The chain links TRBV18 to TRBJ2-7; the match to TRBD2 covers 8 bases. Germline-derived CDR1 and CDR2 are KGHSH and LQKENI. V was clipped by 3 bases and J by 4 bases; unmatched bases: 11. CDR3 length: 16 amino acids. This CDR3 reads CASSPVDGRGVYEQYF. CDR3 sequence (DNA): TGTGCCAGCTCACCCGTCGACGGGAGGGGGGTGTACGAGCAGTACTTC.

The V and J genes are TRBV7-2 and TRBJ1-2, with TRBD1 as a possible D gene (5 bases). Trimming pared 5 bases from V and 1 base from J, leaving 14 bases between. This CDR3 is 15 amino acids long. Germline V lookup: CDR1 SGHTA, CDR2 FQGNSA. The CDR3 spells CASSATDSFNYGYTF. CDR3 DNA: TGTGCCAGCAGCGCCACCGACAGTTTTAACTATGGCTACACCTTC.

Comment on this clone: In the same sample, other DNA sequences code for this CDR3. The J gene is TRBJ2-7, the V gene TRBV28; 7 positions agree with TRBD2. V shed 4 bases and J 3 bases; nucleotides not matched to a gene: 6. CDR1 and CDR2 (germline): MDHEN, SYDVKM. This CDR3 spans 14 amino acids. In DNA, the CDR3 is TGTGCCAGCAGTTGGACGTCGGGGGGCTACGAGCAGTACTTC. This codes for CASSWTSGGYEQYF.

This clone has more than one count but fewer than ten. The V gene is TRBV4-2, the J gene TRBJ2-1; possible D gene TRBD2, 7 bases. Germline CDR1 reads LGHNA; CDR2 reads YNFKEQ. Trimming pared 4 bases from V and 5 bases from J, leaving 24 bases between. The CDR3 is made up of 18 amino acids. The CDR3 DNA reads TGTGCCAGCAGCCCACAGGGCGGGAGCCCCCACTACGACAATGAGCAGTTCTTC. Residues: CASSPQGGSPHYDNEQFF.

The chain is built from TRBV5-6 and TRBJ2-5, with a weak D call TRBD1 (5 bases). The CDR3 has 15 amino acids. Trimming removed 4 bases at V and 1 base at J, with 14 bases between. The germline V gene encodes CDR1 SGHDT and CDR2 YYEEEE. The CDR3 DNA sequence: TGTGCCAGCAGCCCCGGCCCCGACAGCCAAGAGACCCAGTACTTC. Encoded protein: CASSPGPDSQETQYF.

This chain uses TRBV5-6 with TRBJ2-1, with 8 bases identical to TRBD2. Germline V gives CDR1 SGHDT, CDR2 YYEEEE. The J segment lost 6 bases and the V segment lost 4 bases, leaving 6 bases of the junction unmatched. The CDR3 covers 14 residues. The CDR3 DNA follows: TGTGCCAGCAGCGATGGCGGGAGGACCAATGAGCAGTTCTTC. Translating gives CASSDGGRTNEQFF.

The chain employs TRBV29-1 and TRBJ2-3; 13 nucleotides match TRBD2. The V gene's germline CDR1 is SQVTM and CDR2 ANQGSEA. This CDR3 spans 15 amino acids. The junction had 7 bases not matched to a gene; V was cut back by 6 bases and J by 4 bases. CDR3 amino acids: CSVATSGRGADTQYF. The CDR3 DNA sequence: TGCAGCGTCGCCACTAGCGGGAGGGGAGCAGATACGCAGTATTTT.

CDR3 sequence reads: CASRSGVASGETQYF. CDR3 coding DNA: TGTGCCAGCAGGTCGGGGGTAGCGTCCGGGGAGACCCAGTACTTC. The chain combines TRBV9 with TRBJ2-5, with D possibly TRBD2 on 6 matching bases. This CDR3 spans 15 amino acids. V dropped 5 bases and J dropped 5 bases, with 19 bases sitting between them. Germline CDR1 SGDLS, CDR2 YYNGEE.

This chain links TRBV25-1 with TRBJ2-1; 9 nucleotides align to TRBD2. The CDR3 covers 17 residues. Germline V gene sequence: CDR1 MGHDK, CDR2 SYGVNS. V was clipped by 2 bases and J by 4 bases; unmatched bases: 9. The CDR3 is CASSEPSGKLMYNEQFF. The CDR3 DNA follows: TGTGCCAGCAGTGAACCTAGCGGGAAACTTATGTACAATGAGCAGTTCTTC.